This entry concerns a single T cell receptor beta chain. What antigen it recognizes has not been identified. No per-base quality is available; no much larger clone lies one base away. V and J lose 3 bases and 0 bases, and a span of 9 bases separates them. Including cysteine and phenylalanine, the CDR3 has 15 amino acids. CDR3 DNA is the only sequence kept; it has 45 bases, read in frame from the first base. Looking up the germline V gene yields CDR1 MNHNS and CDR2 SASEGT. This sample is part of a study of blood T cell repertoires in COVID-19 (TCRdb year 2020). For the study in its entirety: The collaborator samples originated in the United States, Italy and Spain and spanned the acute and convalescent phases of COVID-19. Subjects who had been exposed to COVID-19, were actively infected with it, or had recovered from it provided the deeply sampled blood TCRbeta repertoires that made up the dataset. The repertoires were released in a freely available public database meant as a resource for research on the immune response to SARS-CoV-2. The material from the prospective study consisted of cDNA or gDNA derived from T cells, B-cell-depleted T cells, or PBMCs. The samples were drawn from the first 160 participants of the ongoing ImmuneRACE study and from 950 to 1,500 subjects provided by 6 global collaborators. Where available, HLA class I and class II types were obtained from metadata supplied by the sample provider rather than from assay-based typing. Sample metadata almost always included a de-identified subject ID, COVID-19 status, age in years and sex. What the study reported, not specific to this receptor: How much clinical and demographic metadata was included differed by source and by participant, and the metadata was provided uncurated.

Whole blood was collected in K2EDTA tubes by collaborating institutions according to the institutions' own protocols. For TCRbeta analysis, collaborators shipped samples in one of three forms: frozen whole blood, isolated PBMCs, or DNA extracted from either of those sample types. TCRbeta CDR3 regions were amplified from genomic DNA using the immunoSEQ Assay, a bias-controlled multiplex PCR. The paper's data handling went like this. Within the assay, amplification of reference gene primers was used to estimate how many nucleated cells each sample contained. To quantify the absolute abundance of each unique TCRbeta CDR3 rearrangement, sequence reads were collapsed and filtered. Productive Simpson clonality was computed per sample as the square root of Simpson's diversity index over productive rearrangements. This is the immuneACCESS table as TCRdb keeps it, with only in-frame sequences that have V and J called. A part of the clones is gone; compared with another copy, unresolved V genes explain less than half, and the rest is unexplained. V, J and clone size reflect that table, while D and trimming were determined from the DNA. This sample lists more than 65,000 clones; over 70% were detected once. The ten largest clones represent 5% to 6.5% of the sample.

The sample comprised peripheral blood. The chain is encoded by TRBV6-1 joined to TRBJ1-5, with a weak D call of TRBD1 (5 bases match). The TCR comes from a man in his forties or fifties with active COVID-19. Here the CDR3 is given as CASSDTGHSNQPQHF. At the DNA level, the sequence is TGTGCCAGCAGTGACACAGGACATAGCAATCAGCCCCAGCATTTT.